The rows below give T cell receptor beta chains drawn from one sample of a study of T cell responses to AZD1222 COVID-19 vaccine. Method: immunoSEQ multiplex PCR; TCRdb's copy keeps in-frame clones and lacks some. The sample records around 180,000 clones, less than 95% being singletons. The specimen was peripheral blood, collected on day 0 of AZD1222 vaccination. Source of these receptors: an adult in good health. Each CDR3 is given with its conserved first and last residue. The D gene is left open where the match is weak. Expanded clones are given a class, and other clones once, few, many or no size at all.

cdr3_nt cdr3_aa j_call v_call d_call clone_size
TGTGCCAGCAGCTTTTGGATGAAGCCGGGAGAAGCTTTCTTT CASSFWMKPGEAFF TRBJ1-1 TRBV5-6 - -
TGTGCCAGCAGCCCCCGGACAGGGAGACAAGAGACCCAGTACTTC CASSPRTGRQETQYF TRBJ2-5 TRBV7-9 TRBD1 -
TGTGCCAGCAGCTACCGACAGGGAGAGAACACTGAAGCTTTCTTT CASSYRQGENTEAFF TRBJ1-1 TRBV5-4 TRBD1 -
TGTGCCAGCAGCCGCGGGAATTCACCCCTCCACTTT CASSRGNSPLHF TRBJ1-6 TRBV2 - -
TGTGCCAGCAGCCAAGATCGGGCCGCAGGGGTGGCAGATACGCAGTATTTT CASSQDRAAGVADTQYF TRBJ2-3 TRBV14 - -
TGCAGCGTTGAGGGCCGTCGGGGCTACACCTTC CSVEGRRGYTF TRBJ1-2 TRBV29-1 - -
TGTGCCAGCAGCCCACGGGACACGGGGAACACTGAAGCTTTCTTT CASSPRDTGNTEAFF TRBJ1-1 TRBV9 - -
TGTGCCAGCAGCTCCCTAAGGCGGGGGGAAACGTACAATGAGCAGTTCTTC CASSSLRRGETYNEQFF TRBJ2-1 TRBV7-9 TRBD2 -
TGTGCCAGCCTACAGGGGGATGGAAACACCATATATTTT CASLQGDGNTIYF TRBJ1-3 TRBV6-5 TRBD1 -
TGTGCCAGCAGCCAAGATCGAAAAGATACGCAGTATTTT CASSQDRKDTQYF TRBJ2-3 TRBV4-2 - -
TGTGCCAGCAGCCCCAAAAGCCGGGGAGAGGGCTATGGCTACACCTTC CASSPKSRGEGYGYTF TRBJ1-2 TRBV7-8 - -
TGTGCCAGCAGCCTGGACAGGCCGATCTCTGGAAACACCATATATTTT CASSLDRPISGNTIYF TRBJ1-3 TRBV4-2 TRBD1 -
TGTGCCAGCAGCTTGGAGAACGGTCCTAACTATGGCTACACCTTC CASSLENGPNYGYTF TRBJ1-2 TRBV5-5 - -
TGTGCCAGCAGCCGTGGGACTAGCGGGGGTGGGGAGACCCAGTACTTC CASSRGTSGGGETQYF TRBJ2-5 TRBV3-1/TRBV3-2 TRBD2 -
TGTGCCAGCAGTGAAGCGCTCGGGACAGGGGTTCGGAACAATGAGCAGTTCTTC CASSEALGTGVRNNEQFF TRBJ2-1 TRBV6-1 TRBD1 -
TGTGCCAGCAGCGTAGACCAACGGGCTGAAGCTTTCTTT CASSVDQRAEAFF TRBJ1-1 TRBV9 - -
TGTGCCAGCAGTTACCCCCCCACTTCCCTCCAAGGGAGGACTGAAGCTTTCTTT CASSYPPTSLQGRTEAFF TRBJ1-1 TRBV6-2/TRBV6-3 - once